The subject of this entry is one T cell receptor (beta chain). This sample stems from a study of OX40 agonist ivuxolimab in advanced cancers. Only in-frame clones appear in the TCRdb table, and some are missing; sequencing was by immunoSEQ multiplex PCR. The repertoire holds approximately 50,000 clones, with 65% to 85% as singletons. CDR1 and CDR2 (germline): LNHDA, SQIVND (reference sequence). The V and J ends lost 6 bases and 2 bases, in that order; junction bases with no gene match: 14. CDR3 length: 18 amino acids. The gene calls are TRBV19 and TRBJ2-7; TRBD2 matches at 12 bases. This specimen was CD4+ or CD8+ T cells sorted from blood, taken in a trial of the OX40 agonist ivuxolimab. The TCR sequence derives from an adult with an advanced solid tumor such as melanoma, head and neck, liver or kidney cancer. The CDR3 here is CASSTGLAGGPVTYEQYF. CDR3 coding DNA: TGTGCCAGTAGCACAGGCCTAGCGGGAGGGCCAGTAACCTACGAGCAGTACTTC. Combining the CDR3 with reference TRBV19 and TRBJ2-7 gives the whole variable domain DGGITQSPKYLFRKEGQNVTLSCEQNLNHDAMYWYRQDPGQGLRLIYYSQIVNDFQKGDIAEGYSVSREKKESFPLTVTSAQKNPTAFYLCASSTGLAGGPVTYEQYFGPGTRLTVT.